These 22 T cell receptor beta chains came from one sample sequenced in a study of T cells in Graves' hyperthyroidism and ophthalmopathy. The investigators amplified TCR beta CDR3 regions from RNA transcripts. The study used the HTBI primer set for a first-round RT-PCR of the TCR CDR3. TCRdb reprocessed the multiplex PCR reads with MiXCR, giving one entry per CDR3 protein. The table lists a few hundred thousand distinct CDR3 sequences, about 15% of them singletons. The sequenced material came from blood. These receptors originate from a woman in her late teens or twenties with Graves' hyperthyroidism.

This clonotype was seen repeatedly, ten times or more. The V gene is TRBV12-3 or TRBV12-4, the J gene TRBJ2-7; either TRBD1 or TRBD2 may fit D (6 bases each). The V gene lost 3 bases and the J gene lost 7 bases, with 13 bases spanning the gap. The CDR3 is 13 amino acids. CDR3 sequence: CASSFSGEEEQYF. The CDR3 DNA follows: TGTGCCAGCAGTTTTTCAGGGGAGGAAGAGCAGTACTTC.

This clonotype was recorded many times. CDR3 nucleotides: TGTGCTAGTGGTTTACGAGGACCGTTCTACGAGCAGTACTTC. Translating gives CASGLRGPFYEQYF. The rearrangement joins TRBV12-5 to TRBJ2-7; D is undetermined. Trimming took 3 bases from V and 3 from J, leaving 12 bases between them. Germline values: CDR1 LGHNT, CDR2 FRNRAP. The CDR3 contains 14 residues.

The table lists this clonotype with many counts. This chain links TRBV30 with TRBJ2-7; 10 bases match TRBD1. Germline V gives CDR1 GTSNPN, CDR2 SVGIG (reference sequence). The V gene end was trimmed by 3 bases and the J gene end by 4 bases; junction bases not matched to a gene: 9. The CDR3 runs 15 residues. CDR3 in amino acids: CAWRVDRGPFYEQYF. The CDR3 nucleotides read TGTGCCTGGAGGGTCGACAGGGGGCCGTTTTACGAGCAGTACTTC.

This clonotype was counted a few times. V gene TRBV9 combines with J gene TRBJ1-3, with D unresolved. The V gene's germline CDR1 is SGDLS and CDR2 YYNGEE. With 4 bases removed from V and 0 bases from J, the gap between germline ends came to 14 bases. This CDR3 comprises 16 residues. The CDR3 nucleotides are TGTGCCAGCAGCCCCGCTAAGACCACCTCTGGAAACACCATATATTTT. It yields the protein CASSPAKTTSGNTIYF.

The CDR3 coding sequence is TGTGCCAGTAGTACCAGCCAGGGAGGTGGGACTGAAGCTTTCTTT. Protein product: CASSTSQGGGTEAFF. This chain uses TRBV19 with TRBJ1-1, with D tentatively TRBD1 (5 bases). This CDR3 is 15 amino acids long. The germline V gene encodes CDR1 LNHDA and CDR2 SQIVND (reference sequence). V gave up 4 bases and J gave up 5 bases, with 17 bases separating them. The whole variable domain, filled in from reference TRBV19 and TRBJ1-1, reads DGGITQSPKYLFRKEGQNVTLSCEQNLNHDAMYWYRQDPGQGLRLIYYSQIVNDFQKGDIAEGYSVSREKKESFPLTVTSAQKNPTAFYLCASSTSQGGGTEAFFGQGTRLTVV.

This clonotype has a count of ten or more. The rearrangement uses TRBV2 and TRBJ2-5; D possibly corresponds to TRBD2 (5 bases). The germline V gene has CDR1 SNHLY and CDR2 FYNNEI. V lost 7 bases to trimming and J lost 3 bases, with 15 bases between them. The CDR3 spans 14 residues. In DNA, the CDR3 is TGTGCCAGCAAGGTCGGAGCGGCTAAAGAGACCCAGTACTTC. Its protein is CASKVGAAKETQYF.

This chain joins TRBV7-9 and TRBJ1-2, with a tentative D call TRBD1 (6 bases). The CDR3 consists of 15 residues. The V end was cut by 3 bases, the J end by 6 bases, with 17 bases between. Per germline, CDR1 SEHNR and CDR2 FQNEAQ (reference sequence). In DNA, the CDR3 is TGTGCCAGCAGCTTCCAGTACAGGGATACCGATGGCTACACCTTC. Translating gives CASSFQYRDTDGYTF.

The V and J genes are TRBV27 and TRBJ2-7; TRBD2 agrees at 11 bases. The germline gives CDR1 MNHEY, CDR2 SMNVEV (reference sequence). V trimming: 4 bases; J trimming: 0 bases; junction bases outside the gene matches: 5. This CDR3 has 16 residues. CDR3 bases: TGTGCCAGCAGTTCTCAGGGACTAGCGGTCTCCTACGAGCAGTACTTC. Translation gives CASSSQGLAVSYEQYF.

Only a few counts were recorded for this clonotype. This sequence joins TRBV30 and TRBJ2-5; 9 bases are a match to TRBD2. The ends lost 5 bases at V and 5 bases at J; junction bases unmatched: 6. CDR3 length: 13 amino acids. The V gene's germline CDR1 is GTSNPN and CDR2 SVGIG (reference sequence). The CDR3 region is CAWGSGSGETQYF. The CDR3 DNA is TGTGCCTGGGGTAGCGGGAGCGGGGAGACCCAGTACTTC.

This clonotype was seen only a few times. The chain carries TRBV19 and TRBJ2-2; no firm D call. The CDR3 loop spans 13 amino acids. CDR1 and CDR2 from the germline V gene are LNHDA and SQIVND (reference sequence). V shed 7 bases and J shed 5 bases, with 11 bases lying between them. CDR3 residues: CASMKFETGELFF. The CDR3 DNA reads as TGTGCCAGTATGAAGTTTGAGACCGGGGAGCTGTTTTTT.

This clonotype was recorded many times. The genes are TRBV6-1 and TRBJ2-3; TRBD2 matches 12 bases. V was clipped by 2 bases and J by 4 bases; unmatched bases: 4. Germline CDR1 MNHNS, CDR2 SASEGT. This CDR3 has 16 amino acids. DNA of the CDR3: TGTGCCAGCAGTGAACAAGCTAGCGGGGGGGCAGATACGCAGTATTTT. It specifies CASSEQASGGADTQYF.

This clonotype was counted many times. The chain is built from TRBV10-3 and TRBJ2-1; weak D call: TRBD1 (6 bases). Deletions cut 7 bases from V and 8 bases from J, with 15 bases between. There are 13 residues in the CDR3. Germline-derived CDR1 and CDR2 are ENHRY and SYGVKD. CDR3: CAITAGAIDEQFF. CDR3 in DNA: TGTGCCATCACAGCAGGGGCAATCGATGAGCAGTTCTTC.

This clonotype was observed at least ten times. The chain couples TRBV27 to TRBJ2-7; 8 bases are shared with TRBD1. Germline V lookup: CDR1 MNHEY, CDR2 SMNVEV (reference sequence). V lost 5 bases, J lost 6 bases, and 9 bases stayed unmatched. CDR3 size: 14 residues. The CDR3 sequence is CASSPETGVGEQYF. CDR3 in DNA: TGTGCCAGCAGTCCGGAGACAGGGGTTGGCGAGCAGTACTTC.

This CDR3 reads CASSWKGEPNQPQHF. The CDR3 DNA reads TGTGCCAGCAGTTGGAAGGGGGAACCAAATCAGCCCCAGCATTTT. The gene calls are TRBV13 and TRBJ1-5; TRBD1 is a possible D gene (6 bases). The germline gives CDR1 PRHDT, CDR2 FYEKMQ (reference sequence). The length of the CDR3 is 15 residues. V was cut by 6 bases and J by 4 bases, with 16 bases left in between.

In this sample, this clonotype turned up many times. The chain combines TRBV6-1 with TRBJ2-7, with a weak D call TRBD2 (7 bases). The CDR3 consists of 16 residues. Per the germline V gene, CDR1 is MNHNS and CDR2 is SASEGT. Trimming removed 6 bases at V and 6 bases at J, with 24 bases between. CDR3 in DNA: TGTGCCAGCAGGGAAACCCCTGCCCGGGGGGCCCTCGAGCAGTACTTC. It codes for CASRETPARGALEQYF.

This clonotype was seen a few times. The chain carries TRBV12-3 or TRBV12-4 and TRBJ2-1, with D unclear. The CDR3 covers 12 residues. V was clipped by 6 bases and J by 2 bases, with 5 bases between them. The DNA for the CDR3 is TGTGCCAGCAGCACCGCCTACAATGAGCAGTTCTTC. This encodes CASSTAYNEQFF.

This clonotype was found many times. The CDR3 DNA reads as TGTGCCTGGAGTGTAAAGGGCAGGGTCGGTACTGAAGCTTTCTTT. This encodes CAWSVKGRVGTEAFF. V gene TRBV30 combines with J gene TRBJ1-1, with a tentative D call TRBD1 (5 bases). Germline V gives CDR1 GTSNPN, CDR2 SVGIG (reference sequence). The CDR3 extends over 15 amino acids. Trimming pared 0 bases from V and 5 bases from J, leaving 16 bases between. The full variable domain, rest sourced from reference TRBV30 and TRBJ1-1, is SQTIHQWPATLVQPVGSPLSLECTVEGTSNPNLYWYRQAAGRGLQLLFYSVGIGQISSEVPQNLSASRPQDRQFILSSKKLLLSDSGFYLCAWSVKGRVGTEAFFGQGTRLTVV.

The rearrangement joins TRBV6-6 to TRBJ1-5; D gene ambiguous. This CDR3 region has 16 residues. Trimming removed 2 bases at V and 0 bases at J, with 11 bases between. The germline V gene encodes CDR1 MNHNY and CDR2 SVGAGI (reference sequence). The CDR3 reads CASSYGRTDSNQPQHF. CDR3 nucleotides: TGTGCCAGCAGTTACGGGAGGACGGATAGCAATCAGCCCCAGCATTTT.

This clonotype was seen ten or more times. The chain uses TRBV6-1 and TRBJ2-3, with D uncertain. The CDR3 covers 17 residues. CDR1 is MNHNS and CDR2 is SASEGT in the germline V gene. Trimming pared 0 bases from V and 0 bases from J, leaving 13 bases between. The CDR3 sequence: CASSEARLAMSTDTQYF. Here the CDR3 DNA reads TGTGCCAGCAGTGAAGCTCGCCTGGCTATGAGCACAGATACGCAGTATTTT.

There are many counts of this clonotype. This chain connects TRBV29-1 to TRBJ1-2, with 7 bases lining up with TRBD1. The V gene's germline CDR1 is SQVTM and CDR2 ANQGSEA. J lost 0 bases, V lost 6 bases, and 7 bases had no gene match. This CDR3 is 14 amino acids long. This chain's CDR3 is CSVGEGTANYGYTF. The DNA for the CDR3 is TGCAGCGTCGGAGAGGGGACAGCTAACTATGGCTACACCTTC. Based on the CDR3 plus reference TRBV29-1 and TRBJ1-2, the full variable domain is SAVISQKPSRDICQRGTSLTIQCQVDSQVTMMFWYRQQPGQSLTLIATANQGSEATYESGFVIDKFPISRPNLTFSTLTVSNMSPEDSSIYLCSVGEGTANYGYTFGSGTRLTVV.

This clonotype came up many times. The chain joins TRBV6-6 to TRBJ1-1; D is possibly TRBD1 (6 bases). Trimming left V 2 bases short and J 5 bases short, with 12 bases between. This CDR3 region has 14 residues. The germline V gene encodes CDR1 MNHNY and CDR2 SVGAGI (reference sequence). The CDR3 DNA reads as TGTGCCAGCAGTTACGGGCAGGGGCGGACTGAAGCTTTCTTT. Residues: CASSYGQGRTEAFF.

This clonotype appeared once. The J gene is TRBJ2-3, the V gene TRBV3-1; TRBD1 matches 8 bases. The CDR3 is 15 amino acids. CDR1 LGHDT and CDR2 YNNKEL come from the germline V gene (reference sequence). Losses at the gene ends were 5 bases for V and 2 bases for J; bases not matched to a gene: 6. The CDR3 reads CASSTGTGSTDTQYF. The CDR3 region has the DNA TGTGCCAGCAGCACCGGGACAGGTTCCACAGATACGCAGTATTTT.